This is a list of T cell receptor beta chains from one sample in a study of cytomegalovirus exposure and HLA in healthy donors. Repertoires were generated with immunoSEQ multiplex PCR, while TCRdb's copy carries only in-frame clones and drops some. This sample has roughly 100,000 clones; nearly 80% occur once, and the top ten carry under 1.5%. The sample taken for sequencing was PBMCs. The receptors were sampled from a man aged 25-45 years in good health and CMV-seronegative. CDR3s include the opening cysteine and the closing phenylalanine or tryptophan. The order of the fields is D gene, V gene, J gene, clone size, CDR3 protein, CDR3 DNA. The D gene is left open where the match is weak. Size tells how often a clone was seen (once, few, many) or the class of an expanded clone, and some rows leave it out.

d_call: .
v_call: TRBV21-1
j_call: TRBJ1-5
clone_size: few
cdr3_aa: CASSRPGANQPQHF
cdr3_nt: TGTGCCAGCAGCAGACCAGGGGCCAATCAGCCCCAGCATTTT

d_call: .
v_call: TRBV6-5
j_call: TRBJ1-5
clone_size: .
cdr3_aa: CASRPGGNQPQHF
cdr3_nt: TGTGCCAGCAGGCCCGGGGGCAATCAGCCCCAGCATTTT

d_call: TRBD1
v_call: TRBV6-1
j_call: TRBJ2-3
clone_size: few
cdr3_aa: CASSAHRGESTDTQYF
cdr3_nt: TGTGCCAGCAGTGCCCACAGGGGGGAGAGCACAGATACGCAGTATTTT

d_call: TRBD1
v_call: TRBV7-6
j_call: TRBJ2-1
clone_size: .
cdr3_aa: CASSPSLLQGADNEQFF
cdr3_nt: TGTGCCAGCAGCCCCAGCCTTTTACAGGGGGCGGACAATGAGCAGTTCTTC

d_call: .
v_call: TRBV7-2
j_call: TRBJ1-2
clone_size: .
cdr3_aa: CASSLGQAGGYTF
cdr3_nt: TGTGCCAGCAGCTTAGGACAGGCGGGCGGCTACACCTTC

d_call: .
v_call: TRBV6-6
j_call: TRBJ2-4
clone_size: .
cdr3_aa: CASSDTFGEAKNIQYF
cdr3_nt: TGTGCCAGCAGCGACACCTTTGGCGAGGCCAAAAACATTCAGTACTTC

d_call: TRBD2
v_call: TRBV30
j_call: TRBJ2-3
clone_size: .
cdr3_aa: CAWSLAPLAGGLDTQYF
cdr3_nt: TGTGCCTGGAGTTTGGCCCCACTAGCGGGAGGGCTGGATACGCAGTATTTT

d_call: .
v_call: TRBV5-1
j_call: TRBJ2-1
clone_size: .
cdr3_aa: CASSLLLRNSYNEQFF
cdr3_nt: TGCGCCAGCAGCTTGTTGTTGCGGAACTCCTACAATGAGCAGTTCTTC

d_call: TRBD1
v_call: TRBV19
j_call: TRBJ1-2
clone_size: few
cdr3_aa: CASSPGQEASGYTF
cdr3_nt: TGTGCCAGTAGCCCGGGACAGGAGGCCTCTGGCTACACCTTC

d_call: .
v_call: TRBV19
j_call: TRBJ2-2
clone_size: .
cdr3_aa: CAIGAPNTGELFF
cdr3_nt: TGTGCCATTGGGGCTCCGAACACCGGGGAGCTGTTTTTT

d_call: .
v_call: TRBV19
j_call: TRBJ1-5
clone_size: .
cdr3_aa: CASSIFGKTGPQPQHF
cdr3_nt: TGTGCCAGTAGTATTTTTGGGAAGACAGGACCCCAGCCCCAGCATTTT

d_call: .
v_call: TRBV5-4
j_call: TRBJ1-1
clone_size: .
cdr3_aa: CASSLYSGTEAFF
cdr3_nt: TGTGCCAGCAGCTTGTACAGTGGGACTGAAGCTTTCTTT

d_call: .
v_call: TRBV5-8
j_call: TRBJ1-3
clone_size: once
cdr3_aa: CANSMPPLVSGNTIYF
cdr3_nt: TGTGCCAACAGCATGCCCCCACTGGTCTCTGGAAACACCATATATTTT

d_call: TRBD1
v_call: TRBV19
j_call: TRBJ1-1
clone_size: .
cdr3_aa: CASSIGTGTNTEAFF
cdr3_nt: TGTGCCAGTAGTATAGGGACAGGGACGAACACTGAAGCTTTCTTT

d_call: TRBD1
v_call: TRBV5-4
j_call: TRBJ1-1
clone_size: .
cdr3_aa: CASSPGTGGTEAFF
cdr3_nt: TGTGCCAGCAGCCCAGGGACAGGGGGCACTGAAGCCTTCTTT

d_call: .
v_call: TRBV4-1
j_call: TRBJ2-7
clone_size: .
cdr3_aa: CASSQDTGASREQYF
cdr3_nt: TGCGCCAGCAGCCAAGACACGGGAGCCTCTCGCGAGCAGTACTTC

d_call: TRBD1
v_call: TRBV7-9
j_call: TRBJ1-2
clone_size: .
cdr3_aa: CASSRDRGYEGYTF
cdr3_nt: TGTGCCAGCAGCCGGGACAGGGGGTATGAGGGCTACACCTTC

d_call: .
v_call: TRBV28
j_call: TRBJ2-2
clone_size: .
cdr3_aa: CAIETGNTGELFF
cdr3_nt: TGTGCCATCGAGACAGGGAACACCGGGGAGCTGTTTTTT

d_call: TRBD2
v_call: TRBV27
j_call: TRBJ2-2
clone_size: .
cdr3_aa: CASRLLAGDLLSGELFF
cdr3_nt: TGTGCCAGCAGACTACTAGCGGGGGATCTATTGTCCGGGGAGCTGTTTTTT

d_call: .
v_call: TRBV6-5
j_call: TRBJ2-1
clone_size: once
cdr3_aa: CASSSRGAYNEQFF
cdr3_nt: TGTGCCAGCAGTTCCAGGGGGGCCTACAATGAGCAGTTCTTC

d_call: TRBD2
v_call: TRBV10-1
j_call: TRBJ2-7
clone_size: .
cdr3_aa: CASSHGLAGGYEQYF
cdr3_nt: TGCGCCAGCAGTCACGGACTAGCGGGGGGCTACGAGCAGTACTTC

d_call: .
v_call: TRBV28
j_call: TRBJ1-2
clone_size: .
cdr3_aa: CASRGEGNYGYTF
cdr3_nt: TGTGCCAGCAGGGGTGAGGGTAACTATGGCTACACCTTC

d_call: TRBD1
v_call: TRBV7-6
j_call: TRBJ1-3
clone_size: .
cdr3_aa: CASSPTGGITSGNTIYF
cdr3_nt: TGTGCCAGCAGCCCGACAGGGGGCATTACTTCTGGAAACACCATATATTTT

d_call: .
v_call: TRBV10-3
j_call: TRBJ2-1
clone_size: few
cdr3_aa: CAIRLGSSYNEQFF
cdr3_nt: TGTGCCATCAGGCTAGGGAGCTCCTACAATGAGCAGTTCTTC

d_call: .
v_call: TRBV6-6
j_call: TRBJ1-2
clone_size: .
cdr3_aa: CASSFATSAGYTF
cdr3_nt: TGTGCCAGCAGTTTCGCTACCAGCGCAGGCTACACCTTC

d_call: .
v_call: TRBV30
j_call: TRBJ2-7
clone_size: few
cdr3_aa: CAWSVGQSYEQYF
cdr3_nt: TGTGCCTGGAGTGTTGGACAGTCCTACGAGCAGTACTTC

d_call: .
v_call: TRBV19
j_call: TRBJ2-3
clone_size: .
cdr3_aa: CASSTHSGGTQYF
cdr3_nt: TGTGCCAGTAGTACCCACTCCGGGGGTACGCAGTATTTT

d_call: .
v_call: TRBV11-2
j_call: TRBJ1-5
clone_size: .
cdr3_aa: CASSLGRGSGSNQPQHF
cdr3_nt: TGTGCCAGCAGCTTGGGCAGGGGATCTGGTAGCAATCAGCCCCAGCATTTT

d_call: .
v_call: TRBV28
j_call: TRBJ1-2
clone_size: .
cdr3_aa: CASSFRGIYGYTF
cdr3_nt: TGTGCCAGCAGCTTTCGCGGTATCTATGGCTACACCTTC

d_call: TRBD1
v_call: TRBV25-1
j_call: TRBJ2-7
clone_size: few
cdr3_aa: CASSAQGTPYEQYF
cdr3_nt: TGTGCCAGCAGCGCACAGGGGACGCCCTACGAGCAGTACTTC

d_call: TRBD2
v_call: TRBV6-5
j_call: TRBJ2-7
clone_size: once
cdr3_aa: CASSRSGRSSYEQYF
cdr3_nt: TGTGCCAGCAGCCGGAGCGGGAGGAGCTCCTACGAGCAGTACTTC

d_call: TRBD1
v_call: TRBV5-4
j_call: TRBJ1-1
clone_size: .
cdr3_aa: CASSLAVTGESTEAFF
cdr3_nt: TGTGCCAGCAGCTTGGCGGTCACAGGGGAGAGCACTGAAGCTTTCTTT

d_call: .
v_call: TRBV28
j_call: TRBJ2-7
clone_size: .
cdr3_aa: CASRAGLNEQYF
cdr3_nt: TGTGCCAGCAGGGCCGGACTCAACGAGCAGTACTTC

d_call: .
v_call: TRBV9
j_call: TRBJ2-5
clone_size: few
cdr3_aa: CASSSLRDQETQYF
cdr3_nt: TGTGCCAGCAGTTCATTACGGGACCAAGAGACCCAGTACTTC

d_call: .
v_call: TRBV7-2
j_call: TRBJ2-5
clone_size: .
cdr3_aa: CASSLWKGETQYF
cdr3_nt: TGTGCCAGCAGCTTATGGAAGGGGGAGACCCAGTACTTC

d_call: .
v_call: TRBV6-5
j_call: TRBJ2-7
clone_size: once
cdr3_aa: CASSYSVSGTYEQYF
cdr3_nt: TGTGCCAGCAGTTACTCTGTTTCAGGGACCTACGAGCAGTACTTC

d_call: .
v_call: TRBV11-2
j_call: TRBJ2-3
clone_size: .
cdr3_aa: CASGAGPISTDTQYF
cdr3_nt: TGTGCCAGCGGCGCGGGACCTATATCCACAGATACGCAGTATTTT

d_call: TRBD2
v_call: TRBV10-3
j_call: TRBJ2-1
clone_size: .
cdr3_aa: CAISDGLAGGNEQFF
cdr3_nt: TGTGCCATCAGTGATGGACTAGCGGGGGGGAATGAGCAGTTCTTC

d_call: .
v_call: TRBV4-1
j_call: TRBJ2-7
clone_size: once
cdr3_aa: CASSQGSGANYEQYF
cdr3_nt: TGCGCCAGCAGCCAGGGTTCGGGAGCTAACTACGAGCAGTACTTC

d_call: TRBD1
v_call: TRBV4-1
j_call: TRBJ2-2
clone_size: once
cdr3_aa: CASSQTDRDTGELFF
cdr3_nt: TGCGCCAGCAGCCAGACCGACAGGGACACCGGGGAGCTGTTTTTT

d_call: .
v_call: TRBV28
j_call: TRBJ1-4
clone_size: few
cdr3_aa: CASSRGNEKLFF
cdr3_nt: TGTGCCAGCAGCAGGGGAAATGAAAAACTGTTTTTT

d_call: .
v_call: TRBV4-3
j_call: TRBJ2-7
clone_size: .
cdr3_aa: CASSQEPHSYEQYF
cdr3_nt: TGCGCCAGCAGCCAAGAGCCGCACAGCTACGAGCAGTACTTC

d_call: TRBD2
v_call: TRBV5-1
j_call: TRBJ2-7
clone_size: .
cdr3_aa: CASSSAGGSYEQYF
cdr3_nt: TGCGCCAGCAGCTCTGCGGGAGGCTCCTACGAGCAGTACTTC

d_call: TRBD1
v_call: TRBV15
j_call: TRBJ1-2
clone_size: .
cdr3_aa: CATSRVGQGGSDGYTF
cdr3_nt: TGTGCCACCAGCAGAGTAGGACAGGGCGGATCGGATGGCTACACCTTC

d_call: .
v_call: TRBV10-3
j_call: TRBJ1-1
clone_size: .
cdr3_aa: CAISDKGQGGTEAFF
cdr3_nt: TGTGCCATCAGTGACAAGGGGCAGGGTGGCACTGAAGCTTTCTTT

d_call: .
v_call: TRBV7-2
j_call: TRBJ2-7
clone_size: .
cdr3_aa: CASSSAPGQNEQYF
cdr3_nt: TGTGCCAGCAGCTCCGCCCCGGGACAAAACGAGCAGTACTTC

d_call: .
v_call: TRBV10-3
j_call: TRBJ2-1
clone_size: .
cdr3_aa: CAISVQGPYNEQFF
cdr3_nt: TGTGCCATCAGTGTCCAGGGGCCTTACAATGAGCAGTTCTTC

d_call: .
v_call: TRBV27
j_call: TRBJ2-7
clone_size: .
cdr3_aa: CASSTYRVSYEQYF
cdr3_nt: TGTGCCAGCAGTACCTACAGGGTCTCCTACGAGCAGTACTTC

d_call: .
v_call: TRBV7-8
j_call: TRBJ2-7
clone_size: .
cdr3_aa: CASSHGSYEQYF
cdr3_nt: TGTGCCAGCAGCCACGGCTCCTACGAGCAGTACTTC

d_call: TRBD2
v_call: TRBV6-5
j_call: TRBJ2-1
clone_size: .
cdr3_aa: CASSYSSGRANEQFF
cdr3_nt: TGTGCCAGCAGTTACTCTAGCGGGAGGGCCAATGAGCAGTTCTTC

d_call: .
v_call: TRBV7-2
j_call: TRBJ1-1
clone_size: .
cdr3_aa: CASSLQVIMNTEAFF
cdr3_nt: TGTGCCAGCAGCTTACAGGTTATTATGAACACTGAAGCTTTCTTT

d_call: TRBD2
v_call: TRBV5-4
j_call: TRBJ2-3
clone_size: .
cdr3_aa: CASSLGTSGSDTQYF
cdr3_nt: TGTGCCAGCAGCTTGGGAACTAGCGGCTCAGATACGCAGTATTTT

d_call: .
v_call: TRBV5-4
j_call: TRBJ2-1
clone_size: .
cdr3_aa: CASSLVGPQNNEQFF
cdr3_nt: TGTGCCAGCAGCTTGGTGGGGCCACAAAACAATGAGCAGTTCTTC

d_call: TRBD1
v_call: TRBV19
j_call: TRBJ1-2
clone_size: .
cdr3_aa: CASSADRGYYGYTF
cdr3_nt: TGTGCCAGTAGTGCGGACAGGGGATACTATGGCTACACCTTC

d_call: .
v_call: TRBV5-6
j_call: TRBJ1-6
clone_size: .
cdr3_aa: CASRRDINNSPLHF
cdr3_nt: TGTGCCAGCAGAAGGGACATCAATAATTCACCCCTCCACTTT

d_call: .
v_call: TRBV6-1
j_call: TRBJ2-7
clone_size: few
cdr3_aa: CASSEAPGGYEQYF
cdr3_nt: TGTGCCAGCAGTGAAGCGCCCGGGGGATACGAGCAGTACTTC

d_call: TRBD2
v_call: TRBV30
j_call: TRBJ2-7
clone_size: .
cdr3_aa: CAWSAGGRILYEQYF
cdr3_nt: TGTGCCTGGAGTGCAGGCGGGAGGATACTCTACGAGCAGTACTTC

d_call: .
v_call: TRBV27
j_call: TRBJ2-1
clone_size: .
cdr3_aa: CASTKIPGPSSYNEQFF
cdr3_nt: TGTGCCAGCACCAAAATCCCGGGTCCAAGCTCCTACAATGAGCAGTTCTTC

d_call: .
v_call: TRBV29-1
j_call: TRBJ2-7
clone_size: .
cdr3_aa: CSVRPRGLSYEQYF
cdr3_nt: TGCAGCGTTAGACCTAGGGGACTCTCCTACGAGCAGTACTTC

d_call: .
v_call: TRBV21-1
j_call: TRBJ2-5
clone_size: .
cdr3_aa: CASSKARRQETQYF
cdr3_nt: TGTGCCAGCAGCAAAGCGCGAAGACAAGAGACCCAGTACTTC